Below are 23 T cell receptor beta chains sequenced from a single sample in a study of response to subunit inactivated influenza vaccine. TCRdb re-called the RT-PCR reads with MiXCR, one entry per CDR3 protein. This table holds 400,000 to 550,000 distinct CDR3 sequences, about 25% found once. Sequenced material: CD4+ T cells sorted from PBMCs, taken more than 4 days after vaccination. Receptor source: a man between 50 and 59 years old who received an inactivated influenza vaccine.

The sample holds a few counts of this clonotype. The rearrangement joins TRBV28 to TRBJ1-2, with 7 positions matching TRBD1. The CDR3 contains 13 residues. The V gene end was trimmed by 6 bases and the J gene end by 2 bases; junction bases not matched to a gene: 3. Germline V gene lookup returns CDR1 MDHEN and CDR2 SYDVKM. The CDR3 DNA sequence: TGTGCCAGCAGACTGACAGGGAACTATGGCTACACCTTC. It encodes CASRLTGNYGYTF.

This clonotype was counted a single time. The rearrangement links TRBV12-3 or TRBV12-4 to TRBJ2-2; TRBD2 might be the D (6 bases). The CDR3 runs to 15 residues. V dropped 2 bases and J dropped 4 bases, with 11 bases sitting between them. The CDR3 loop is CASSLNGGPTGELFF. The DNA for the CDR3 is TGTGCCAGCAGTTTAAACGGGGGTCCCACCGGGGAGCTGTTTTTT.

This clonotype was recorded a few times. CDR3 nucleotides: TGCAGCGTTGCGGCAGGGGTAAATCAGCCCCAGCATTTT. Its translation: CSVAAGVNQPQHF. The V call is TRBV29-1, the J call TRBJ1-5; TRBD1 might be the D (6 bases). V dropped 4 bases and J dropped 4 bases, with 11 bases sitting between them. The germline CDR1 and CDR2 sequences are SQVTM and ANQGSEA. This CDR3 has 13 residues.

This CDR3 is CASSVHPPTGNTIYF. The CDR3 DNA is TGTGCCAGCTCTGTCCACCCCCCTACTGGAAACACCATATATTTT. The rearrangement links TRBV28 to TRBJ1-3; D uncertain. This CDR3 has 15 residues. Germline values: CDR1 MDHEN, CDR2 SYDVKM. Deletions cut 8 bases from V and 2 bases from J, with 16 bases between. The full variable domain, its missing parts supplied by reference TRBV28 and TRBJ1-3, is DVKVTQSSRYLVKRTGEKVFLECVQDMDHENMFWYRQDPGLGLRLIYFSYDVKMKEKGDIPEGYSVSREKKERFSLILESASTNQTSMYLCASSVHPPTGNTIYFGEGSWLTVV.

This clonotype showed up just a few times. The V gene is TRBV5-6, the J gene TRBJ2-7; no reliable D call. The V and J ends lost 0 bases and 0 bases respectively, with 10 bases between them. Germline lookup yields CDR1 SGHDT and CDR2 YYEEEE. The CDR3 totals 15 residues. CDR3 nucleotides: TGTGCCAGCAGCTTGGTTTCTGGTAGCTCCTACGAGCAGTACTTC. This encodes CASSLVSGSSYEQYF.

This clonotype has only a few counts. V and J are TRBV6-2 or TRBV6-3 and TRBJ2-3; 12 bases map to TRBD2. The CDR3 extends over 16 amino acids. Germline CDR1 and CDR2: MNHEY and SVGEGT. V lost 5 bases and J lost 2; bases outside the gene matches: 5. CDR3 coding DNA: TGTGCCAGCAGTATTCGGACTAGCGGGACCACAGATACGCAGTATTTT. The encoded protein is CASSIRTSGTTDTQYF.

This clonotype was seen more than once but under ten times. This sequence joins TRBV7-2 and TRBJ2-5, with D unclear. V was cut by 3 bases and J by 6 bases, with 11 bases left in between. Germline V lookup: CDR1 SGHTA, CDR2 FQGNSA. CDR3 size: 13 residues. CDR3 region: CASSLGAQKTQYF. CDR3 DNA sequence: TGTGCCAGCAGCTTGGGCGCCCAGAAGACCCAGTACTTC.

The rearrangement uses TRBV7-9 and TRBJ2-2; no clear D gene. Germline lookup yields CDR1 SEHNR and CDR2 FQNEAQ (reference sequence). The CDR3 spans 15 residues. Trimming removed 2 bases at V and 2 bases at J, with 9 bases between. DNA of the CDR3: TGTGCCAGCAGCTTACCCTACATCAACACCGGGGAGCTGTTTTTT. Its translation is CASSLPYINTGELFF. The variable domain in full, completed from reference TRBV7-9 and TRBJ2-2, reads DTGVSQNPRHKITKRGQNVTFRCDPISEHNRLYWYRQTLGQGPEFLTYFQNEAQLEKSRLLSDRFSAERPKGSFSTLEIQRTEQGDSAMYLCASSLPYINTGELFFGEGSRLTVL.

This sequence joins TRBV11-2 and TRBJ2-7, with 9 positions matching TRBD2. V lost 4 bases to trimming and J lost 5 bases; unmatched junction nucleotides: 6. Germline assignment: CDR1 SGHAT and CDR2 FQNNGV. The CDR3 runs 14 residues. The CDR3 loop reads CASSSQTSGHEQYF. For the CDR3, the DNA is TGTGCCAGCAGCTCCCAAACTAGCGGGCACGAGCAGTACTTC. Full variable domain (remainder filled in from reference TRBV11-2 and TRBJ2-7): EAGVAQSPRYKIIEKRQSVAFWCNPISGHATLYWYQQILGQGPKLLIQFQNNGVVDDSQLPKDRFSAERLKGVDSTLKIQPAKLEDSAVYLCASSSQTSGHEQYFGPGTRLTVT.

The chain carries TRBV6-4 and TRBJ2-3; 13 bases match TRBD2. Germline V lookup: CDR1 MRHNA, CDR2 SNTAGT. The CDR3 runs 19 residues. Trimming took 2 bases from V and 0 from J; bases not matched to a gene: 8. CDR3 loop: CASSDTSAGLAGSTDTQYF. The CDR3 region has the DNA TGTGCCAGCAGTGACACATCCGCGGGACTAGCGGGAAGCACAGATACGCAGTATTTT.

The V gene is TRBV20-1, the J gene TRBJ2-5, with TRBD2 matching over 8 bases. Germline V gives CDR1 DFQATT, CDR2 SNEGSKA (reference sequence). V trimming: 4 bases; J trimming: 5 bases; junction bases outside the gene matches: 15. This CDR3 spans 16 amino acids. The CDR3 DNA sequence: TGCAGTGCTACCGGAGGGGGGCGGGGGGACGGGGAGACCCAGTACTTC. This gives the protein CSATGGGRGDGETQYF.

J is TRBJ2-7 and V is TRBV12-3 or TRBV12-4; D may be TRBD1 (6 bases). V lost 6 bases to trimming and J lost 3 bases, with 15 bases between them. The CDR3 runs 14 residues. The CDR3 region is CASSQGILNYEQYF. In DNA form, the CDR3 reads TGTGCCAGCAGCCAGGGGATTCTAAACTACGAGCAGTACTTC.

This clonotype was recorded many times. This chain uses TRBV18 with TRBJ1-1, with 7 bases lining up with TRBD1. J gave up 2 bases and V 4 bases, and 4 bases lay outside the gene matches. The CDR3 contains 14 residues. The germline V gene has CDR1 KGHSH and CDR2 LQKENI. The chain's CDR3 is CASSQGTVNTEAFF. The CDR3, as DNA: TGTGCCAGCTCACAGGGGACAGTTAACACTGAAGCTTTCTTT. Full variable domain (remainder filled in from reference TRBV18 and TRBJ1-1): NAGVMQNPRHLVRRRGQEARLRCSPMKGHSHVYWYRQLPEEGLKFMVYLQKENIIDESGMPKERFSAEFPKEGPSILRIQQVVRGDSAAYFCASSQGTVNTEAFFGQGTRLTVV.

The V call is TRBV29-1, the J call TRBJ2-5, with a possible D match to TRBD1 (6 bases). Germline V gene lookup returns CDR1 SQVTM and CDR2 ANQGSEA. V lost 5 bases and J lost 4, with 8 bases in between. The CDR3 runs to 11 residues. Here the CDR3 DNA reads TGCAGCGTTTTACAGGGAGAGACCCAGTACTTC. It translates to CSVLQGETQYF.

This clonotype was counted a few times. The CDR3 sequence is CASIKTLPGSYEQYF. The CDR3 DNA reads as TGTGCCAGCATTAAAACCCTCCCAGGGTCCTACGAGCAGTACTTC. This chain joins TRBV6-2 or TRBV6-3 and TRBJ2-7, with TRBD1 as a possible D gene (5 bases). With 7 bases removed from V and 1 base from J, the gap between germline ends came to 17 bases. Germline-derived CDR1 and CDR2 are MNHEY and SVGEGT. CDR3 length: 15 amino acids.

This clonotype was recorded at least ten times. The CDR3 protein is CASSQGTSGHYEQYF. In DNA, the CDR3 is TGTGCCAGCAGCCAGGGGACTTCGGGTCACTACGAGCAGTACTTC. The chain combines TRBV4-2 with TRBJ2-7; tentative D call: TRBD2 (6 bases). CDR1 LGHNA and CDR2 YNFKEQ come from the germline V gene. Between the trimmed V and J ends, which lost 3 bases and 3 bases, there was a span of 15 bases. CDR3 length: 15 residues.

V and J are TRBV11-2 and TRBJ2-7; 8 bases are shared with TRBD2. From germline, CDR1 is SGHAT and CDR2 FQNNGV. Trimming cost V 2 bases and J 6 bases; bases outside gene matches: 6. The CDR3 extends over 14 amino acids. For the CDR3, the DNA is TGTGCCAGCAGCTTACGGCCGGGGGGGCCCGAGCAGTACTTC. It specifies CASSLRPGGPEQYF.

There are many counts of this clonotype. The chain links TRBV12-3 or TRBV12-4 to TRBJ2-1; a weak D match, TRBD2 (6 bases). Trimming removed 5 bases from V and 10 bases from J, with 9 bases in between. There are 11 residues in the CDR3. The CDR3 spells CASSGSGEQFF. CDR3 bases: TGTGCCAGCAGTGGAAGCGGGGAGCAGTTCTTC.

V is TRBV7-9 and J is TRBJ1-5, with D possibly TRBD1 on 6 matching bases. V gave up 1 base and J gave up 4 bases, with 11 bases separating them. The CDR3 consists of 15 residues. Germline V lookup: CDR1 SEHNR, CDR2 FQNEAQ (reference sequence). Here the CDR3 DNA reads TGTGCCAGCAGCTTAGAGGGGGGGTTTAATCAGCCCCAGCATTTT. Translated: CASSLEGGFNQPQHF.

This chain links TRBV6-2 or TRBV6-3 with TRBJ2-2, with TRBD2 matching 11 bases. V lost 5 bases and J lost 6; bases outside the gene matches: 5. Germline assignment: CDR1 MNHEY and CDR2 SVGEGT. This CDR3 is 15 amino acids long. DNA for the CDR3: TGTGCCAGCAGTCGACTAGCGGGAATTTCCGGGGAGCTGTTTTTT. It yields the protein CASSRLAGISGELFF.

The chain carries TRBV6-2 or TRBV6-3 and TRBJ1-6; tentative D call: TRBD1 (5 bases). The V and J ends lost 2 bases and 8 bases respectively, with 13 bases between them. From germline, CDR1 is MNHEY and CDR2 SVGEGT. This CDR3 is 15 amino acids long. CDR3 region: CASSYRGIGDSPLHF. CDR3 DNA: TGTGCCAGCAGTTACCGGGGGATCGGAGATTCACCCCTCCACTTT.

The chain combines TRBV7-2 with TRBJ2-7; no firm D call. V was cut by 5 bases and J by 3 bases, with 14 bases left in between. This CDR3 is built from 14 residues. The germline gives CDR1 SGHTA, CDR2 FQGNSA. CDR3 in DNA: TGTGCCAGCAGCCCGACGGTGCCTGACTACGAGCAGTACTTC. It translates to CASSPTVPDYEQYF. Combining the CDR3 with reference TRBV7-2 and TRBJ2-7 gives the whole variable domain GAGVSQSPSNKVTEKGKDVELRCDPISGHTALYWYRQSLGQGLEFLIYFQGNSAPDKSGLPSDRFSAERTGGSVSTLTIQRTQQEDSAVYLCASSPTVPDYEQYFGPGTRLTVT.

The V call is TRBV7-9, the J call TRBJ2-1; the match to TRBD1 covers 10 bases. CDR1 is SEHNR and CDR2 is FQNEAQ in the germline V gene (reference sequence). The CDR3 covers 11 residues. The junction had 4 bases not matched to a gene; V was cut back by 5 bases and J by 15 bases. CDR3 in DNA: TGTGCCAGCAGCCCCGGGACAGGGGTGTTCTTC. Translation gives CASSPGTGVFF.